This TCR beta chain was sequenced during a study of Graves' ophthalmopathy and Graves' hyperthyroidism. Study summary: Ahead of any treatment, peripheral blood was obtained at the initial diagnosis.

PBMCs were density-gradient isolated from roughly 9.6 ml fresh blood. TCR beta CDR3 regions were amplified from RNA transcripts. In the first round, RT-PCR was carried out with HTBI primers, and a multiplex PCR formed the second round. MiXCR, run by TCRdb on the multiplex PCR reads, gives a single entry per CDR3 protein. The table lists hundreds of thousands of distinct CDR3 sequences, roughly 39% of them singletons, with 3% to 3.5% in the top ten. In its sample, this clonotype was seen many times. Germline loops: CDR1 ENHRY, CDR2 SYGVKD. CDR3 length: 12 amino acids. V was trimmed by 10 bases and J by 0 bases, leaving 7 bases between them.

The chain is built from TRBV10-3 and TRBJ1-5; D remains unclear. The origin of this receptor is an adult man with Graves' ophthalmopathy. Sequencing was carried out using peripheral blood. The CDR3 is CASCHSNQPQHF. DNA of the CDR3: TGTGCCAGCTGTCATAGCAATCAGCCCCAGCATTTT.